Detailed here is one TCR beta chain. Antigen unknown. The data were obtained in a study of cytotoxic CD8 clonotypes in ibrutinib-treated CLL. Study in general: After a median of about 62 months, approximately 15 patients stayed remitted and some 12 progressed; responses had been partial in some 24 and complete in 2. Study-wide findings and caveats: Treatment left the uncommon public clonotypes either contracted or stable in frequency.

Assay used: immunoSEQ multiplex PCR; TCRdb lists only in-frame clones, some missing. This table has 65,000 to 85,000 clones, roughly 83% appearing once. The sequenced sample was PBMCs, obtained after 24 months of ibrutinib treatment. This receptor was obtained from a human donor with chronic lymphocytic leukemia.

The CDR3 bases are TGTGCCATCGGTGGACAAACGAACACCGGGGAGCTGTTTTTT. Translating gives CAIGGQTNTGELFF. The V gene is TRBV10-3, the J gene TRBJ2-2; maybe TRBD1 (5 bases). The length of the CDR3 is 14 residues. The V gene lost 8 bases and the J gene lost 0 bases, with 10 bases spanning the gap. Germline V gene sequence: CDR1 ENHRY, CDR2 SYGVKD.